The rows below give T cell receptor beta chains drawn from one sample of a study. TCRdb reanalysed the 5' RACE reads using MiXCR and keeps one entry per CDR3 protein. Of 35,000 to 50,000 distinct CDR3 sequences listed, around 20% were seen once; the top ten hold approximately 4%. The sequenced material came from Tregs sorted from blood. The source is a female donor with breast cancer. Both conserved end residues are part of each CDR3. Fields, in order: D gene, V gene, J gene, clone size, CDR3 length, CDR3 DNA, CDR3 protein. The D gene is left open where the match is weak. Clone size is shown for a subset of rows, as once, few, many or a class of expanded clone.

NA	TRBV24-1	TRBJ2-3	NA	14	TGTGCCACCAGTACAACAGGGAGCACAGATACGCAGTATTTT	CATSTTGSTDTQYF
TRBD1	TRBV2	TRBJ1-2	few	17	TGTGCCAGCAGTGGCGGACAGGGGGCCCCAATTGAATGGGGCTACACCTTC	CASSGGQGAPIEWGYTF
TRBD1	TRBV28	TRBJ1-5	NA	17	TGTGCCAGCAGTTTGGCGTCAGGGGGCGCGGGCAATCAGCCCCAGCATTTT	CASSLASGGAGNQPQHF
TRBD2	TRBV5-4	TRBJ2-7	few	14	TGTGCCAGCAGCCCGACCGGGAGGTTGTTCGAGCAGTACTTC	CASSPTGRLFEQYF
NA	TRBV2	TRBJ1-5	few	13	TGTGCCAGCAATTTACAGAGCCGATCAGCCCAGCATTTT	CASNLQSRSAQHF
TRBD2	TRBV3-1	TRBJ2-1	few	13	TGTGCCAGCAGCCGAGTAGCGGGTGATGAGCAGTTCTTC	CASSRVAGDEQFF
TRBD1	TRBV28	TRBJ2-5	few	15	TGTGCCAGCAGTCTCACAGGGGTCTCGTGGGAGACCCAGTACTTC	CASSLTGVSWETQYF
TRBD2	TRBV20-1	TRBJ2-3	few	19	TGCAGTGCTGCCCCGGGACTAGAATTTACTAGAAGCCCCCCAGATACGCAGTATTTT	CSAAPGLEFTRSPPDTQYF
NA	TRBV29-1	TRBJ2-3	NA	13	TGCAGCGTTGCCGACAGAGACACCGATACGCAGTATTTT	CSVADRDTDTQYF
NA	TRBV9	TRBJ2-6	few	16	TGTGCCAGCAGCGTTGACGGAGCTTCTGGGGCCAACGTCCTGACTTTC	CASSVDGASGANVLTF
TRBD2	TRBV9	TRBJ2-1	NA	15	TGTGCCAGCAGCGTTAGCCCCCGCGGGAGTAATGAGCAGTTCTTC	CASSVSPRGSNEQFF
NA	TRBV2	TRBJ2-2	few	14	TGTGCCAGCAGTGAATCCGAGCTGGTCGGGGAGCTGTTTTTT	CASSESELVGELFF
NA	TRBV29-1	TRBJ1-5	many	14	TGCAGCGTTGCGGACGACAGCAGCAATCAGCCCCAGCATTTT	CSVADDSSNQPQHF
NA	TRBV20-1	TRBJ2-7	many	14	TGCAGTGCTAGAGATCACGGTAGAGCATACGAGCAGTACTTC	CSARDHGRAYEQYF
NA	TRBV9	TRBJ1-6	few	15	TGTGCCAGCAGCGTAGAAGGGGGGGGGATTTCACCCCTCCACTTT	CASSVEGGGISPLHF
NA	TRBV15	TRBJ1-2	many	16	TGTGCCACCAGCAGAGGTCGTGGAGCAGGAAGGAATGGCTACACCTTC	CATSRGRGAGRNGYTF
NA	TRBV20-1	TRBJ1-1	many	16	TGCAGTGCTAGATTGGGACGGCGGGTTATGAACACTGAAGCTTTCTTT	CSARLGRRVMNTEAFF
NA	TRBV4-1	TRBJ2-7	many	15	TGCGCCAGCAGCCAAGATAAAGGGTCTGGGTACGAGCAGTACTTC	CASSQDKGSGYEQYF
NA	TRBV7-9	TRBJ2-7	many	16	TGTGCCAGCAGCTTAGCGCAGGCTAGCTCCACCTACGAGCAGTACTTC	CASSLAQASSTYEQYF
NA	TRBV6-6	TRBJ2-7	many	13	TGTGCCAGCAGTCGGACGGGCTCCTACGAGCAGTACTTC	CASSRTGSYEQYF
NA	TRBV4-1	TRBJ1-6	few	17	TGCGCCAGCAGCCAAGTTCCACAGGGAGGGAATAATTCACCCCTCCACTTT	CASSQVPQGGNNSPLHF
TRBD2	TRBV5-1	TRBJ2-3	once	18	TGCACCAGCAGATCCGGGACTAGCGGGAGTTATACCACAGATACGCAGTATTTT	CTSRSGTSGSYTTDTQYF
NA	TRBV6-5	TRBJ2-2	medium-sized	14	TGTGCCAGCAGCTTCAGGGGGGCCACCGGGGAGCTGTTTTTT	CASSFRGATGELFF
NA	TRBV28	TRBJ1-1	NA	14	TGTGCCAGCAGTTTCCCCCACAGGAACACTGAAGCTTTCTTT	CASSFPHRNTEAFF
TRBD1	TRBV20-1	TRBJ1-2	NA	14	TGCAGTGCTAGGGGACAGCTTGGTGGCTATGGCTGCACCTTC	CSARGQLGGYGCTF
TRBD1	TRBV6-1	TRBJ2-3	NA	16	TGTGCCAGCAGTGAATACAGGGGGACAGGCACAGATACGCAGTATTTT	CASSEYRGTGTDTQYF
NA	TRBV4-1	TRBJ1-5	medium-sized	15	TGCGCCAGCAGCCAACCGGGGCGGACGGATCAGCCCCAGCATTTT	CASSQPGRTDQPQHF
NA	TRBV10-3	TRBJ1-1	few	12	TGTGCCATCAGTCGGCAGGACACTGAAGCTTTCTTT	CAISRQDTEAFF
TRBD1	TRBV5-1	TRBJ1-2	many	14	TGTGCCAGCAGCTTAGAGGGACAGGGCTATGGCTACACCTTC	CASSLEGQGYGYTF
TRBD2	TRBV4-1	TRBJ2-1	NA	17	TGCGCCAGCAGCGCCGGCGTGAGTAGCGGGAGGTCCAATGAGCAGTTCTTC	CASSAGVSSGRSNEQFF
TRBD1	TRBV5-1	TRBJ1-2	many	14	TGCGCCAGCAGCTTGGTTACAGGGGGACATGGCTACACCTTC	CASSLVTGGHGYTF
NA	TRBV7-3	TRBJ2-1	many	15	TGTGCCAGCAGCGCAAACGTGGGCAGCTACAATGAGCAGTTCTTC	CASSANVGSYNEQFF
TRBD1	TRBV27	TRBJ2-5	many	17	TGTGCCAGCAGTTTAAGCCTCGGGACAGTGGGGCAAGAGACCCAGTACTTC	CASSLSLGTVGQETQYF
TRBD1	TRBV5-1	TRBJ2-5	few	13	TGCGCCAGCAGCTCACAGGGGGGCGAGACCCAGTACTTC	CASSSQGGETQYF
NA	TRBV7-2	TRBJ2-3	many	15	TGTGCCAGCAGCCAGAGGTTTCAGGGGAGAGATACGCAGTATTTT	CASSQRFQGRDTQYF
NA	TRBV20-1	TRBJ2-5	many	12	TGCAGTGCTCGACTAGGGCAAGAGACCCAGTACTTC	CSARLGQETQYF
NA	TRBV5-1	TRBJ1-1	few	16	TGCGCCAGCAGCTTGGCCGGTGTTGGGGCGGGCACTGAAGCTTTCTTT	CASSLAGVGAGTEAFF
TRBD2	TRBV2	TRBJ2-3	NA	15	TGTGCCAGCAACCCCGGGACTAGGAGAAGCGATACGCAGTATTTT	CASNPGTRRSDTQYF
NA	TRBV12-3/TRBV12-4	TRBJ2-7	NA	13	TGTGCCAGCAGTCCCTCCTTGAAGGGCCAGCAGTACTTC	CASSPSLKGQQYF
NA	TRBV18	TRBJ2-5	few	14	TGTGCCAGCTCACCTATCGTCAAGGGGGAGACCCAGTACTTC	CASSPIVKGETQYF
NA	TRBV9	TRBJ1-2	NA	15	TGTGCCAGCAGCGTAGACGGAGGGAATTCGTATGGCTACACCTTC	CASSVDGGNSYGYTF
TRBD2	TRBV6-5	TRBJ2-1	NA	18	TGTGCCAGCAGGAAGACTAGCGGGAGCTTGATGGCCTACAATGAGCAGTTCTTC	CASRKTSGSLMAYNEQFF
TRBD2	TRBV20-1	TRBJ2-3	many	13	TGCAGTGCTGATATAGCGGGAGTAGATACGCAGTATTTT	CSADIAGVDTQYF
NA	TRBV6-1	TRBJ1-5	NA	16	TGTGCCAGCAGTGGACACAGGGAATTTGCCAATCAGCCCCAGCATTTT	CASSGHREFANQPQHF
NA	TRBV9	TRBJ1-5	NA	13	TGTGCCAGCAGCTCAGGGAGAAATCAGCCCCAGCATTTT	CASSSGRNQPQHF
NA	TRBV30	TRBJ1-5	NA	13	TGTGCCTGGAGTGTACTGAAAGCGCAACCCCAGCATTTT	CAWSVLKAQPQHF